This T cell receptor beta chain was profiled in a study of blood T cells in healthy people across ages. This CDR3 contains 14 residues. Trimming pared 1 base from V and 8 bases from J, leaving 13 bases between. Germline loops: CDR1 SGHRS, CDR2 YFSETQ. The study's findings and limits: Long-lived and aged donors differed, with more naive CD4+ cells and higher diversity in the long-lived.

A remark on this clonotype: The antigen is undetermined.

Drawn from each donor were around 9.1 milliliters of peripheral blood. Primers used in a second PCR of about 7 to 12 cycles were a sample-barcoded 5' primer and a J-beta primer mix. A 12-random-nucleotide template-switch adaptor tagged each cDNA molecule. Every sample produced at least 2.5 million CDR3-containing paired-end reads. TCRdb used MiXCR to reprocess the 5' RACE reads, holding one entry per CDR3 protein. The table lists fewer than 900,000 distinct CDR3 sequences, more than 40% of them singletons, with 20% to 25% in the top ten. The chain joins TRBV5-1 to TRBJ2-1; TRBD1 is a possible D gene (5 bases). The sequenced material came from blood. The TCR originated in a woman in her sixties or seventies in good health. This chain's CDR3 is CASSLISGAHEQFF. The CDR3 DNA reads TGCGCCAGCAGCTTGATTTCTGGGGCACATGAGCAGTTCTTC.